The 18 T cell receptor beta chains below were found in one sample sequenced in a study of CD8 T cells in ankylosing spondylitis. TCRdb re-derived calls from the 5' RACE reads in MiXCR, one entry per CDR3 protein. Found here are roughly 100,000 distinct CDR3 sequences, roughly 8.3% of them singletons; the top ten hold more than 9.5%. The specimen sequenced was blood, either unsorted or a sorted T cell fraction (not recorded which). The receptors shown here come from a male donor with ankylosing spondylitis or in good health (not recorded which).

Remarks on this clonotype: This clone may be a read error of a much larger clone one base away. The CDR3 nucleotides read TGTGCCAACAGCCATGTGGGGGACTGGGACAATGAGCAGTTCTTC. Translated, it gives CANSHVGDWDNEQFF. The rearrangement joins TRBV14 to TRBJ2-1; perhaps TRBD2 as D (6 bases). Germline values: CDR1 SGHDN, CDR2 FVKESK. The CDR3 is 15 residues long.

This clonotype has a count of ten or more. The chain employs TRBV3-1 and TRBJ2-7; 8 bases fit TRBD2. V shed 0 bases and J 5 bases; nucleotides not matched to a gene: 9. The CDR3 runs to 16 residues. Germline loops: CDR1 LGHDT, CDR2 YNNKEL (reference sequence). CDR3 sequence reads: CASSQEGASGPHEQYF. CDR3 DNA: TGTGCCAGCAGCCAAGAGGGCGCTAGCGGGCCTCACGAGCAGTACTTC.

This clonotype has ten or more counts. The chain links TRBV4-3 to TRBJ2-1, with TRBD2 matching over 8 bases. The CDR3 contains 14 residues. From germline, CDR1 is LGHNA and CDR2 YSLEER. V lost 3 bases and J lost 2; bases outside the gene matches: 0. Here the CDR3 reads CASSHSGAYNEQFF. CDR3 sequence (DNA): TGCGCCAGCAGCCATAGCGGGGCCTACAATGAGCAGTTCTTC.

This clonotype showed up just a few times. A junction boundary mismatches the germline segment, possibly from a read error. The chain's CDR3 is CSARDGWDRYSEQFF. DNA for the CDR3: TGCAGTGCTAGAGATGGATGGGACAGATACAGTGAGCAGTTCTTC. The chain recombines TRBV20-1 with TRBJ2-1, with 7 bases matching TRBD1. Germline V gene data show CDR1 as DFQATT and CDR2 as SNEGSKA (reference sequence). CDR3 size: 15 residues.

In the case of this clonotype: Since a much larger clone is just one base distant, this may be a read error. CDR3 in amino acids: CASNPGQSADTQYF. In DNA form, the CDR3 reads TGTGCCAGCAATCCGGGACAGAGCGCAGATACGCAGTATTTT. This rearrangement joins TRBV12-3 or TRBV12-4 to TRBJ2-3; TRBD1 aligns across 7 bases. V lost 7 bases to trimming and J lost 4 bases; unmatched junction nucleotides: 8. This CDR3 has 14 residues.

This chain connects TRBV4-2 to TRBJ1-1, with D maybe TRBD1 (5 bases). This CDR3 region has 13 residues. Trimming shortened V by 4 bases and J by 3 bases, and 9 bases separated the two germline ends. The germline gives CDR1 LGHNA, CDR2 YNFKEQ. CDR3 in amino acids: CASSLPGHTEAFF. CDR3 nucleotide sequence: TGTGCCAGCAGCCTCCCGGGGCACACTGAAGCTTTCTTT.

The table lists this clonotype with a few counts. The chain employs TRBV3-1 and TRBJ2-3; D remains unclear. The CDR3 runs 14 residues. Trimming took 1 base from V and 6 from J, leaving 11 bases between them. The V gene's germline CDR1 is LGHDT and CDR2 YNNKEL (reference sequence). This chain's CDR3 is CASSQGTPLDTQYF. CDR3 in DNA: TGTGCCAGCAGCCAAGGTACTCCCCTGGATACGCAGTATTTT.

This clonotype was observed many times. V usage is TRBV9 and J usage is TRBJ2-1; 9 positions agree with TRBD2. Germline V lookup: CDR1 SGDLS, CDR2 YYNGEE. J lost 2 bases, V lost 6 bases, and 3 bases had no gene match. The length of the CDR3 is 14 residues. In DNA, the CDR3 is TGTGCCAGCACCCCTAGCGGGACCTACAATGAGCAGTTCTTC. Residues: CASTPSGTYNEQFF.

Comments on this clonotype: A much larger clone sits a single nucleotide away, making a read error possible. This chain uses TRBV7-2 with TRBJ2-7; a possible D gene is TRBD1 (6 bases). This CDR3 contains 13 residues. Germline-derived CDR1 and CDR2 are SGHTA and FQGNSA. CDR3 nucleotide sequence: TGTGTCAGCAGCTTCGAGGGGGTTTACGAGCAGTACTTC. Its protein product is CVSSFEGVYEQYF.

This clonotype appeared many times. The chain employs TRBV4-3 and TRBJ2-1; no reliable D call. There are 14 residues in the CDR3. In germline, CDR1 is LGHNA, CDR2 YSLEER. V lost 4 bases, J lost 7 bases, and 14 bases lay in between. The CDR3: CASSPGRILNEQFF. The CDR3 coding sequence is TGCGCCAGCAGCCCAGGACGGATTTTGAATGAGCAGTTCTTC.

This clonotype occurred many times. The rearrangement uses TRBV4-2 and TRBJ2-7; TRBD2 matches 14 bases. V was pared by 0 bases and J by 3 bases, with 10 bases of the junction left unmatched. Germline V lookup: CDR1 LGHNA, CDR2 YNFKEQ. CDR3 length equals 19 residues. CDR3: CASSQEGTSGSGVRYEQYF. CDR3 bases: TGTGCCAGCAGCCAAGAGGGGACTAGCGGGAGTGGTGTCCGCTACGAGCAGTACTTC.

This clonotype occurred many times. The J gene is TRBJ2-7, the V gene TRBV29-1; 7 bases fit TRBD2. V dropped 3 bases and J dropped 0; count of bases not matched to a gene: 8. The CDR3 sequence is 15 residues long. CDR1 and CDR2 from the germline V gene are SQVTM and ANQGSEA. The DNA of the CDR3 is TGCAGCGTTGATCTTGCTAGCGGAGGCTCCTACGAGCAGTACTTC. Translation gives CSVDLASGGSYEQYF.

This chain uses TRBV7-2 with TRBJ1-2; no firm D call. The CDR3 has 17 amino acids. From germline, CDR1 is SGHTA and CDR2 FQGNSA. V shed 2 bases and J shed 4 bases, with 20 bases lying between them. CDR3 DNA: TGTGCCAGCAGCTTATCCCCACAAGTGGGAACGCTCTATGGCTACACCTTC. This gives the protein CASSLSPQVGTLYGYTF.

At least ten counts were recorded for this clonotype. The chain couples TRBV4-2 to TRBJ2-1; 11 nucleotides line up with TRBD2. CDR1 is LGHNA and CDR2 is YNFKEQ in the germline V gene. This CDR3 is 17 amino acids long. With 1 base clipped from V and 9 bases from J, the junction kept 11 bases outside the gene matches. The CDR3 spells CASSQVGTSGGRGEQFF. The CDR3 region has the DNA TGTGCCAGCAGCCAAGTAGGCACTAGCGGGGGCAGGGGTGAGCAGTTCTTC.

There are many counts of this clonotype. The V and J genes are TRBV29-1 and TRBJ1-2, with 8 positions matching TRBD1. Germline-derived CDR1 and CDR2 are SQVTM and ANQGSEA. V shed 3 bases and J 6 bases; nucleotides not matched to a gene: 0. CDR3 length equals 11 residues. The CDR3 DNA sequence: TGCAGCGTTGAGGACAGGGATGGCTACACCTTC. Its protein product is CSVEDRDGYTF.

There are many counts of this clonotype. The chain carries TRBV5-1 and TRBJ2-2; D is unclear. There are 12 residues in the CDR3. Germline V CDR1 and CDR2: SGHRS, YFSETQ. Trimming removed 4 bases from V and 2 bases from J, with 3 bases in between. The CDR3 loop reads CASSPNTGELFF. Here the CDR3 DNA reads TGCGCCAGCAGCCCCAACACCGGGGAGCTGTTTTTT.

The table lists this clonotype with a few counts. The chain joins TRBV29-1 to TRBJ1-5; weak D call: TRBD1 (5 bases). The CDR3 is 14 amino acids. The germline CDR1 and CDR2 sequences are SQVTM and ANQGSEA. Trimming stripped 4 bases from V and 6 bases from J, with 16 bases between. This chain's CDR3 is CSVVEGFRGQPQHF. The CDR3 coding sequence is TGCAGCGTTGTAGAGGGGTTTAGAGGTCAGCCCCAGCATTTT.

In its sample, this clonotype was seen many times. The V gene is TRBV27, the J gene TRBJ1-5; no firm D call. The V end lost 3 bases, the J end lost 5 bases, and 8 bases lay between the germline ends. CDR1 MNHEY and CDR2 SMNVEV come from the germline V gene (reference sequence). The CDR3 is 13 amino acids. The CDR3 sequence is CASSLIGDQPQHF. CDR3 bases: TGTGCCAGCAGTTTGATCGGCGATCAGCCCCAGCATTTT.